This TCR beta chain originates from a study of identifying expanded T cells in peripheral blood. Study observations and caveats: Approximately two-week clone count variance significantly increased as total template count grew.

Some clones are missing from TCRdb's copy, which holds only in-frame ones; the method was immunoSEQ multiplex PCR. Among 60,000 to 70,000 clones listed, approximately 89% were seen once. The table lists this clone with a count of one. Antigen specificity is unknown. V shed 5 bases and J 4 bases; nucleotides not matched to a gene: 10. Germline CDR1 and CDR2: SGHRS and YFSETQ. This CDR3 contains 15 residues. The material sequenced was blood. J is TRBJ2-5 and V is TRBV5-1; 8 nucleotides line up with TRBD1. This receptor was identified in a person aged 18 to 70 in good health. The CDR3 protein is CASSWPRQGLETQYF. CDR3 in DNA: TGCGCCAGCAGTTGGCCGAGACAGGGGTTAGAGACCCAGTACTTC.